Below, 26 T cell receptor beta chains from the same sample are listed, as sequenced in a study of blood T cell repertoires in COVID-19. Libraries were prepared by immunoSEQ multiplex PCR; TCRdb keeps only in-frame clonotypes and omits some of them. The table shows around 330,000 clones, with approximately 88% occurring only once. Sequencing was carried out using peripheral blood. These TCRs come from a woman aged 50 to 65 with active or convalescent COVID-19.

The rearrangement uses TRBV21-1 and TRBJ1-5; the table's D gene call, TRBD1, was not cross checked with the DNA. TRBV21-1 is shown as a pseudogene. The CDR3 extends over 13 amino acids. CDR3 residues: CASKDRLNQPQHF. Written as DNA, the CDR3 is TGTGCCAGCAAGGACAGACTCAATCAGCCCCAGCATTTT.

The chain joins TRBV27 to TRBJ2-7; the match to TRBD2 covers 8 bases. This CDR3 has 15 residues. The V gene end was trimmed by 5 bases and the J gene end by 2 bases; junction bases not matched to a gene: 8. Looked up from germline, CDR1 is MNHEY and CDR2 is SMNVEV (reference sequence). CDR3 DNA sequence: TGTGCCAGCAGTATAAAACCGGGACTAGCCTACGAGCAGTACTTC. It specifies CASSIKPGLAYEQYF.

The chain couples TRBV15 to TRBJ2-2; D ambiguous. CDR3 size: 15 residues. Per the germline V gene, CDR1 is LNHNV and CDR2 is YYDKDF (reference sequence). Trimming removed 4 bases from V and 1 base from J, with 10 bases in between. CDR3 region: CATSTLGQNTGELFF. In DNA form, the CDR3 reads TGTGCCACCAGCACCCTTGGGCAGAACACCGGGGAGCTGTTTTTT.

The J gene is TRBJ2-1, the V gene TRBV28; TRBD2 agrees at 10 bases. The V segment lost 4 bases and the J segment 4 bases; nucleotides outside the gene matches: 7. CDR3 size: 16 residues. Germline V CDR1 and CDR2: MDHEN, SYDVKM. The CDR3 sequence: CASSSRTSGNYNEQFF. The CDR3, as DNA: TGTGCCAGCAGTTCCCGGACTAGCGGAAATTACAATGAGCAGTTCTTC.

This rearrangement joins TRBV27 to TRBJ1-6, with D possibly matching TRBD1 (6 bases). Germline-derived CDR1 and CDR2 are MNHEY and SMNVEV (reference sequence). This CDR3 comprises 15 residues. The ends were cut back, 7 bases at V and 4 bases at J, with 14 bases in the middle. The CDR3 loop is CASITTGAYNSPLHF. CDR3 nucleotide sequence: TGTGCCAGCATCACGACAGGCGCTTATAATTCACCCCTCCACTTT.

The V call is TRBV27, the J call TRBJ2-7, with D possibly TRBD2 on 7 matching bases. Germline-derived CDR1 and CDR2 are MNHEY and SMNVEV (reference sequence). The CDR3 is made up of 14 amino acids. Trimming pared 6 bases from V and 6 bases from J, leaving 18 bases between. The CDR3 protein is CASSRGAVVGEQYF. The CDR3 nucleotides are TGTGCCAGCAGCCGGGGGGCTGTTGTGGGCGAGCAGTACTTC.

This clone appeared a single time. This chain joins TRBV18 and TRBJ1-4, with a weak D call TRBD1 (6 bases). CDR1 and CDR2 (germline): KGHSH, LQKENI. The CDR3 is 17 amino acids. Trimming removed 1 base at V and 6 bases at J, with 18 bases between. CDR3 sequence reads: CASSPLTGPLGDEKLFF. CDR3 DNA: TGTGCCAGCTCACCACTGACAGGACCCTTGGGGGATGAAAAACTGTTTTTT.

This chain uses TRBV3-1 (or the pseudogene TRBV3-2) with TRBJ2-3, with 9 bases identical to TRBD2. Germline values: CDR1 LGHDT, CDR2 YNNKEL (reference sequence). Trimming took 1 base from V and 2 from J; bases not matched to a gene: 4. The length of the CDR3 is 16 residues. The CDR3 bases are TGTGCCAGCAGCCAAGTAGCGGGGGCGCCCACAGATACGCAGTATTTT. This encodes CASSQVAGAPTDTQYF.

The genes are TRBV2 and TRBJ1-1; D gene uncertain. Germline values: CDR1 SNHLY, CDR2 FYNNEI. The CDR3 sequence is 15 residues long. V lost 3 bases and J 1 base, leaving 12 bases between the germline ends. CDR3 in DNA: TGTGCCAGCAGTGATACACCAGTGTCGAACACTGAAGCTTTCTTT. It translates to CASSDTPVSNTEAFF.

The rearrangement joins TRBV27 to TRBJ1-2; 7 bases are a match to TRBD1. The CDR3 extends over 16 amino acids. V lost 2 bases to trimming and J lost 4 bases; unmatched junction nucleotides: 10. Germline V gene sequence: CDR1 MNHEY, CDR2 SMNVEV (reference sequence). The CDR3 DNA sequence: TGTGCCAGCAGTTTAAGTAGGGGACAGCCGAGCTATGGCTACACCTTC. Amino acid sequence: CASSLSRGQPSYGYTF.

V gene TRBV19 combines with J gene TRBJ2-2; TRBD1 aligns across 8 bases. The germline gives CDR1 LNHDA, CDR2 SQIVND (reference sequence). There are 18 residues in the CDR3. J was trimmed by 7 bases and V by 6 bases; bases with no gene match: 19. CDR3 residues: CASRVRTGPQVSVGELFF. The CDR3 bases are TGTGCCAGTAGAGTAAGGACAGGGCCTCAGGTTTCCGTCGGGGAGCTGTTTTTT.

J is TRBJ2-1 and V is TRBV7-6, with 11 bases identical to TRBD2. The trim removed 5 bases at V and 4 bases at J, leaving 4 bases unmatched. The CDR3 is made up of 15 amino acids. The germline gives CDR1 SGHVS, CDR2 FNYEAQ. The CDR3 loop is CASSRSGRGYNEQFF. DNA for the CDR3: TGTGCCAGCAGCCGTAGCGGGAGGGGTTACAATGAGCAGTTCTTC. Full variable domain (remainder filled in from reference TRBV7-6 and TRBJ2-1): GAGVSQSPRYKVTKRGQDVALRCDPISGHVSLYWYRQALGQGPEFLTYFNYEAQQDKSGLPNDRFSAERPEGSISTLTIQRTEQRDSAMYRCASSRSGRGYNEQFFGPGTRLTVL.

In this sample, this clone turned up once. The rearrangement joins TRBV18 to TRBJ1-6; 12 nucleotides line up with TRBD1. Per the germline V gene, CDR1 is KGHSH and CDR2 is LQKENI. This CDR3 has 14 amino acids. The J segment lost 10 bases and the V segment lost 3 bases, leaving 1 base of the junction unmatched. For the CDR3, the DNA is TGTGCCAGCTCACCGGGACAGGGGGCATCACCCCTCCACTTT. Amino acids: CASSPGQGASPLHF.

The chain employs TRBV11-3 and TRBJ2-2; D might be TRBD2 (6 bases). V gave up 2 bases and J gave up 1 base, with 8 bases separating them. This CDR3 contains 15 residues. CDR1 and CDR2 (germline): SGHNT, YENEEA. The CDR3 reads CASSLTSQNTGELFF. The CDR3 DNA reads TGTGCCAGCAGCTTAACTAGCCAGAACACCGGGGAGCTGTTTTTT.

V usage is TRBV6-5 and J usage is TRBJ1-1; the match to TRBD1 covers 8 bases. This CDR3 contains 15 residues. The V segment lost 10 bases and the J segment 1 base; nucleotides outside the gene matches: 11. Germline V gene sequence: CDR1 MNHEY, CDR2 SVGAGI. The CDR3: CATVRTGTANTEAFF. CDR3 in DNA: TGTGCCACCGTCCGGACAGGGACGGCGAACACTGAAGCTTTCTTT.

The rearrangement joins TRBV3-1 (or the pseudogene TRBV3-2) to TRBJ2-2, with D uncertain. Germline V gives CDR1 LGHDT, CDR2 YNNKEL (reference sequence). Trimming pared 0 bases from V and 8 bases from J, leaving 4 bases between. There are 12 residues in the CDR3. CDR3 amino acids: CASSQERGELFF. The CDR3 DNA reads as TGTGCCAGCAGCCAAGAGCGGGGGGAGCTGTTTTTT.

The chain carries TRBV3-1 (or the pseudogene TRBV3-2) and TRBJ2-7; D is perhaps TRBD2 (5 bases). Trimming removed 1 base at V and 4 bases at J, with 8 bases between. Germline-derived CDR1 and CDR2 are LGHDT and YNNKEL (reference sequence). CDR3 size: 13 residues. CDR3 sequence (DNA): TGTGCCAGCAGCCAAGCCGGGGTGTACGAGCAGTACTTC. Its protein is CASSQAGVYEQYF.

This chain joins TRBV28 and TRBJ2-7; a possible D gene is TRBD2 (5 bases). V dropped 6 bases and J dropped 5 bases, with 14 bases sitting between them. This CDR3 is built from 13 residues. Per the germline V gene, CDR1 is MDHEN and CDR2 is SYDVKM. CDR3 sequence reads: CASSLLGFDEQYF. Here the CDR3 DNA reads TGTGCCAGCAGCCTACTAGGCTTCGACGAGCAGTACTTC.

This clone was seen more than once but under ten times. This chain uses TRBV7-3 with TRBJ1-5; D is unresolved. Germline-derived CDR1 and CDR2 are SGHTA and FQGTGA. The CDR3 consists of 13 residues. The V end lost 0 bases, the J end lost 5 bases, and 5 bases lay between the germline ends. The CDR3 here is CASSLTRDQPQHF. The CDR3 nucleotides read TGTGCCAGCAGCTTAACGCGAGATCAGCCCCAGCATTTT.

The rearrangement joins TRBV30 to TRBJ1-3; the match to TRBD1 covers 9 bases. The CDR3 sequence is 14 residues long. Trimming removed 3 bases from V and 2 bases from J; junction bases left unmatched: 2. The V gene's germline CDR1 is GTSNPN and CDR2 SVGIG (reference sequence). The CDR3 DNA sequence: TGTGCCTGGAGGGGGACAGGGACTGGAAACACCATATATTTT. Protein sequence: CAWRGTGTGNTIYF.

The genes are TRBV7-9 and TRBJ1-2, with D hard to call. Deletions cut 5 bases from V and 4 bases from J, with 11 bases between. CDR3 length: 13 amino acids. CDR1 and CDR2 from the germline V gene are SEHNR and FQNEAQ (reference sequence). The CDR3 reads CASSPGEVYGYTF. CDR3 coding DNA: TGTGCCAGCAGCCCCGGCGAGGTCTATGGCTACACCTTC.

The gene calls are TRBV7-2 and TRBJ2-6, with D unresolved. The germline V gene has CDR1 SGHTA and CDR2 FQGNSA. Trimming took off 5 bases at V and 4 bases at J, with 12 bases between the two ends. This CDR3 has 15 residues. The DNA for the CDR3 is TGTGCCAGCAGCACGCTCTGGAGAGGGGCCAACGTCCTGACTTTC. Its translation is CASSTLWRGANVLTF.

The chain couples TRBV5-1 to TRBJ2-5; tentative D call: TRBD1 (6 bases). CDR1 is SGHRS, CDR2 YFSETQ, per germline. V lost 1 base and J lost 2, with 9 bases in between. CDR3 length: 14 amino acids. The CDR3 DNA is TGCGCCAGCAGCTTGACAGGGAGTCAAGAGACCCAGTACTTC. This sequence encodes CASSLTGSQETQYF.

The rearrangement joins TRBV10-1 to TRBJ1-4, with TRBD1 matching over 9 bases. V trimming: 2 bases; J trimming: 2 bases; junction bases outside the gene matches: 6. CDR3 size: 17 residues. CDR1 is WNHNN and CDR2 is SYGVQD in the germline V gene (reference sequence). The CDR3, as DNA: TGCGCCAGCAGTGAGGGGGACAGGGAGGATACTAATGAAAAACTGTTTTTT. The encoded protein is CASSEGDREDTNEKLFF.

The J gene is TRBJ1-2, the V gene TRBV5-8; TRBD1 aligns across 8 bases. This CDR3 has 13 amino acids. Germline V CDR1 and CDR2: SGHTS, YDEGEE. Losses at the gene ends were 4 bases for V and 5 bases for J; bases not matched to a gene: 4. The CDR3 region has the DNA TGTGCCAGCAGCCGACAGGGGACGTATGGCTACACCTTC. Protein product: CASSRQGTYGYTF.

The chain couples TRBV15 to TRBJ1-6; a weak D match, TRBD1 (6 bases). V was clipped by 2 bases and J by 12 bases, with 11 bases between them. This CDR3 is built from 13 residues. CDR1 is LNHNV and CDR2 is YYDKDF in the germline V gene (reference sequence). CDR3 amino acids: CATSRQGSGPLHF. DNA for the CDR3: TGTGCCACCAGCAGACAGGGGTCTGGACCCCTCCACTTT.